The next 14 T cell receptor beta chains were all read from a single sample in a study of control samples from healthy donors and cancer patients. Here immunoSEQ multiplex PCR was the method, and the copy in TCRdb shows in-frame clones only, minus some. The table records about 86,000 clones, roughly 91% of them present only once. The source material was PBMCs. These receptors originate from a woman aged 50 to 65 with colorectal cancer.

The chain links TRBV10-1 to TRBJ1-2, with D perhaps TRBD1 (5 bases). CDR1 WNHNN and CDR2 SYGVQD come from the germline V gene (reference sequence). The CDR3 consists of 12 residues. V lost 6 bases and J 2 bases, leaving 7 bases between the germline ends. The CDR3 DNA sequence: TGCGCCAGCAGCCGGGACAACTATGGCTACACCTTC. Its protein product is CASSRDNYGYTF.

This clone has just a few counts. J is TRBJ2-2 and V is TRBV6-1; D is perhaps TRBD1 (5 bases). The CDR3 consists of 14 residues. Germline CDR1 and CDR2: MNHNS and SASEGT. Deletions cut 3 bases from V and 4 bases from J, with 9 bases between. The CDR3 coding sequence is TGTGCCAGCAGTGACAGGGTAATCACCGGGGAGCTGTTTTTT. It yields the protein CASSDRVITGELFF.

The rearrangement links TRBV3-1 (or the pseudogene TRBV3-2) to TRBJ1-5; TRBD1 might be the D (6 bases). Germline-derived CDR1 and CDR2 are LGHDT and YNNKEL (reference sequence). The CDR3 totals 15 residues. Trimming cost V 0 bases and J 7 bases, with 13 bases left between them. The CDR3 here is CASSQDSRGDQPQHF. For the CDR3, the DNA is TGTGCCAGCAGCCAAGATAGCAGGGGCGACCAGCCCCAGCATTTT.

The chain carries TRBV10-3 and TRBJ2-7; 9 bases are shared with TRBD2. CDR1 and CDR2 from the germline V gene are ENHRY and SYGVKD. This CDR3 has 15 amino acids. The ends lost 0 bases at V and 3 bases at J; junction bases unmatched: 3. The CDR3 nucleotides are TGTGCCATCAGTGAGTCGATAGCGGGGGACTACGAGCAGTACGTC. This sequence encodes CAISESIAGDYEQYV.

V gene TRBV5-6 combines with J gene TRBJ2-5; D remains unclear. This CDR3 has 14 residues. V dropped 4 bases and J dropped 1 base, with 11 bases sitting between them. Germline CDR1 reads SGHDT; CDR2 reads YYEEEE. CDR3 nucleotides: TGTGCCAGCAGCCTACGTCTAGTCCAAGAGACCCAGTACTTC. Residues: CASSLRLVQETQYF.

This chain joins TRBV2 and TRBJ1-2; the match to TRBD1 covers 7 bases. V shed 4 bases, J shed 8 bases, and the junction held 7 bases outside the gene matches. In germline, CDR1 is SNHLY, CDR2 FYNNEI. The CDR3 totals 13 residues. CDR3 DNA: TGTGCCAGCAGTGTTAGGACAGGCAGGGGCTACACCTTC. As protein: CASSVRTGRGYTF. Together with reference TRBV2 and TRBJ1-2, the CDR3 gives the full variable domain: EPEVTQTPSHQVTQMGQEVILRCVPISNHLYFYWYRQILGQKVEFLVSFYNNEISEKSEIFDDQFSVERPDGSNFTLKIRSTKLEDSAMYFCASSVRTGRGYTFGSGTRLTVV.

This chain uses TRBV14 with TRBJ2-3; 9 bases match TRBD1. Germline V lookup: CDR1 SGHDN, CDR2 FVKESK. Losses at the gene ends were 3 bases for V and 6 bases for J; bases not matched to a gene: 7. The CDR3 runs 15 residues. The CDR3 sequence is CASSQQQGARDTQYF. DNA for the CDR3: TGTGCCAGCAGCCAGCAACAGGGGGCTAGGGATACGCAGTATTTT.

The chain carries TRBV6-4 and TRBJ1-2, with 7 nucleotides matching TRBD1. The V and J ends lost 0 bases and 8 bases, in that order; junction bases with no gene match: 9. This CDR3 has 15 amino acids. Germline V lookup: CDR1 MRHNA, CDR2 SNTAGT. The CDR3 loop reads CASSDSWQGDGGYTF. CDR3 DNA sequence: TGTGCCAGCAGTGACTCGTGGCAGGGGGATGGAGGCTACACCTTC.

CDR3 in amino acids: CASSLVRLAGTYNEQFF. CDR3 nucleotide sequence: TGCGCCAGCAGCTTGGTAAGACTAGCGGGGACCTACAATGAGCAGTTCTTC. This chain joins TRBV5-1 and TRBJ2-1; 11 bases are shared with TRBD2. CDR3 size: 17 residues. V lost 0 bases, J lost 2 bases, and 4 bases stayed unmatched. Germline CDR1 reads SGHRS; CDR2 reads YFSETQ.

This clone was detected once. This CDR3 is CAWSLSGGLWETQYF. Here the CDR3 DNA reads TGTGCCTGGAGTTTGAGCGGGGGGCTGTGGGAGACCCAGTACTTC. The chain links TRBV30 to TRBJ2-5, with 9 bases aligning to TRBD2. The CDR3 runs 15 residues. Germline CDR1 GTSNPN, CDR2 SVGIG (reference sequence). Trimming at V came to 2 bases and at J to 5 bases, leaving 9 bases not matched to a gene.

The chain has TRBV3-1 (or the pseudogene TRBV3-2) and TRBJ2-3; no clear D gene. This CDR3 is built from 13 residues. CDR1 and CDR2 (germline): LGHDT, YNNKEL (reference sequence). Trimming cost V 4 bases and J 5 bases, with 10 bases left between them. CDR3 sequence: CASSPRTGDTQYF. The CDR3 bases are TGTGCCAGCAGCCCCCGGACGGGAGATACGCAGTATTTT.

The chain links TRBV9 to TRBJ1-4; D is perhaps TRBD1 (5 bases). The length of the CDR3 is 16 residues. Germline CDR1 and CDR2: SGDLS and YYNGEE. With 0 bases removed from V and 4 bases from J, the gap between germline ends came to 13 bases. CDR3 nucleotide sequence: TGTGCCAGCAGCGTAGGACAGATCGCTTATAATGAAAAACTGTTTTTT. Translating it yields CASSVGQIAYNEKLFF. Filled out from reference TRBV9 and TRBJ1-4, the complete variable domain reads DSGVTQTPKHLITATGQRVTLRCSPRSGDLSVYWYQQSLDQGLQFLIQYYNGEERAKGNILERFSAQQFPDLHSELNLSSLELGDSALYFCASSVGQIAYNEKLFFGSGTQLSVL.

This clone was counted between two and nine times. This chain links TRBV7-2 with TRBJ1-2; no clear D gene. The CDR3 runs to 13 residues. Trimming left V 1 base short and J 2 bases short, with 5 bases between. Germline loops: CDR1 SGHTA, CDR2 FQGNSA. The DNA of the CDR3 is TGTGCCAGCAGCTTAGGACGGAACTATGGCTACACCTTC. Its translation is CASSLGRNYGYTF.

The V call is TRBV11-1, the J call TRBJ2-1, with 9 bases matching TRBD2. CDR1 and CDR2 from the germline V gene are SGHAT and FQDESV (reference sequence). V trimming: 3 bases; J trimming: 2 bases; junction bases outside the gene matches: 5. The CDR3 length is 16 residues. CDR3 sequence: CASSFQSGGPYNEQFF. DNA of the CDR3: TGTGCCAGCAGCTTCCAGAGCGGGGGGCCCTACAATGAGCAGTTCTTC.